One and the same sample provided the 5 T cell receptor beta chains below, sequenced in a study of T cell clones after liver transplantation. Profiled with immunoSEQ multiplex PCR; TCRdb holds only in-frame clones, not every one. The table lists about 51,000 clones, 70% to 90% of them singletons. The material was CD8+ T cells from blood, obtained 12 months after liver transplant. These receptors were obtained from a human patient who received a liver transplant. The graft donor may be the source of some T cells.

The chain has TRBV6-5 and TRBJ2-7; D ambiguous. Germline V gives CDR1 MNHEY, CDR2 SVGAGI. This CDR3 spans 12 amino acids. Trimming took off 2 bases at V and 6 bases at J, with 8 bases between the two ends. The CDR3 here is CASSYMSTEQYF. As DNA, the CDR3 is TGTGCCAGCAGTTACATGTCGACCGAGCAGTACTTC.

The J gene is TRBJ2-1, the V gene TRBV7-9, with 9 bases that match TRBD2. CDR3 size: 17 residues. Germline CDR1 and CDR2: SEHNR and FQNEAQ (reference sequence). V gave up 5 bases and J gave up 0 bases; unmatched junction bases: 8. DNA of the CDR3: TGTGCCAGCAGCCTACAACTAGCGGGTAGCTCCTACAATGAGCAGTTCTTC. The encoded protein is CASSLQLAGSSYNEQFF.

The CDR3 here is CASRPGRGQGYNEQFF. The CDR3 coding sequence is TGTGCCAGCAGACCGGGGCGGGGGCAGGGCTACAATGAGCAGTTCTTC. V and J are TRBV5-6 and TRBJ2-1, with D tentatively TRBD2 (7 bases). CDR1 and CDR2 (germline): SGHDT, YYEEEE. The CDR3 length is 16 residues. The V and J ends lost 5 bases and 3 bases respectively, with 18 bases between them.

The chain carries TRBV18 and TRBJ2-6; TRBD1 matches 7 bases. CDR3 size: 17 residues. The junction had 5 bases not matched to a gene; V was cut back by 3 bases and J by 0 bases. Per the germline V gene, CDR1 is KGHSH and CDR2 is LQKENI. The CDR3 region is CASSPTGAYSGANVLTF. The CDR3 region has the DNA TGTGCCAGCTCACCCACAGGGGCCTACTCTGGGGCCAACGTCCTGACTTTC. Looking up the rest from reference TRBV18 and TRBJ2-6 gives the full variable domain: NAGVMQNPRHLVRRRGQEARLRCSPMKGHSHVYWYRQLPEEGLKFMVYLQKENIIDESGMPKERFSAEFPKEGPSILRIQQVVRGDSAAYFCASSPTGAYSGANVLTFGAGSRLTVL.

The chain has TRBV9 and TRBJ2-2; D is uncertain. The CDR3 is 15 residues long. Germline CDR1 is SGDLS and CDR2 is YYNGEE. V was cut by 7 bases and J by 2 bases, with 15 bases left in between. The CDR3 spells CASQTYDFNTGELFF. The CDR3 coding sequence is TGTGCCAGCCAGACATACGACTTTAACACCGGGGAGCTGTTTTTT.